This T cell receptor (beta chain) emerged from a study of vaccination and CD4 T cells after COVID-19. The overall study: Median time from COVID diagnosis to post-COVID sampling was 100 to 130 days (35 to 161).

The assay that was used to sequence DNA from cultured CD4+ T cells was the Oncomine TCR Beta short-read assay. TCRdb used MiXCR to reprocess the PCR reads, holding one entry per CDR3 protein. Of around 12,000 distinct CDR3 sequences in the sample, more than 35% were seen once. As to this clonotype: The antigen is not known.

The CDR3 is made up of 14 amino acids. Treatment defined: approximately nine-day PBMC culture with coronavirus spike peptide pools or control peptides (ViraFEST assay). This chain joins TRBV21-1 and TRBJ2-1; the table's D call TRBD1 went unverified against the DNA. TRBV21-1 is shown as a pseudogene. The receptor was derived from a human donor who had recovered from COVID-19. The input for sequencing was CD4+ T cells from blood, cultured in vitro, taken after SARS-CoV-2 vaccination. The CDR3 DNA is TGTGCCAGGAGGGGGATATTACAACACAATGAGCAGTTCTTC. Amino acid sequence: CARRGILQHNEQFF.